Following are 16 T cell receptor beta chains from one sample sequenced in a study of glioma-infiltrating T cells. Using RNA template, CDR3s of TCR alpha and beta were amplified with iRepertoire arm-PCR. TCRdb re-derived calls from the multiplex PCR reads in MiXCR, one entry per CDR3 protein. This repertoire shows some 190,000 distinct CDR3 sequences, 25% to 35% found once; its top ten account for over 20%. Source material: glioma tissue, nonneoplastic brain tissue, or PBMCs (not recorded which). The receptors come from a human donor with low-grade glioma or glioblastoma, undergoing nonglioma brain surgery, or in good health (not recorded which).

This clonotype appeared many times. The chain recombines TRBV6-1 with TRBJ2-3; possibly TRBD1 for D (6 bases). Germline V gene sequence: CDR1 MNHNS, CDR2 SASEGT. Trimming shortened V by 9 bases and J by 4 bases, and 17 bases separated the two germline ends. The CDR3 is 14 amino acids. Here the CDR3 reads CASVLNRAPDTQYF. The DNA of the CDR3 is TGTGCCAGTGTACTTAACAGGGCCCCAGATACGCAGTATTTT.

This clonotype was observed once. Being one base from a much bigger clone, this may be a read error. The chain is built from TRBV19 and TRBJ2-1; 7 bases match TRBD2. Germline loops: CDR1 LNHDA, CDR2 SQIVND (reference sequence). V shed 2 bases, J shed 3 bases, and the junction held 4 bases outside the gene matches. This CDR3 has 15 residues. The CDR3 coding sequence is TGTGCCAGTAGTATAACTGAGCGGGACTACAATGAGCAGTTCTTC. Translating it yields CASSITERDYNEQFF.

In this sample, this clonotype turned up many times. The V call is TRBV4-3, the J call TRBJ2-3, with 11 bases fitting TRBD2. V shed 4 bases, J shed 5 bases, and the junction held 8 bases outside the gene matches. CDR1 is LGHNA and CDR2 is YSLEER in the germline V gene. CDR3 length equals 16 residues. The CDR3 DNA reads as TGCGCCAGCAGCCTCCAGGGGGGACTAGCGGTAGATACGCAGTATTTT. It translates to CASSLQGGLAVDTQYF.

This clonotype appeared a single time. V gene TRBV6-2 or TRBV6-3 combines with J gene TRBJ2-5, with a weak D call TRBD1 (6 bases). The CDR3 extends over 12 amino acids. With 5 bases removed from V and 13 bases from J, the gap between germline ends came to 17 bases. Germline assignment: CDR1 MNHEY and CDR2 SVGEGT. The CDR3: CASSTYTQGRYF. The CDR3 DNA follows: TGTGCCAGCAGTACGTATACACAGGGTCGGTACTTC.

This clonotype was recorded at least ten times. The chain uses TRBV12-3 or TRBV12-4 and TRBJ2-2; perhaps TRBD2 as D (5 bases). This CDR3 comprises 18 residues. Trimming pared 6 bases from V and 1 base from J, leaving 21 bases between. The CDR3 DNA follows: TGTGCCAGCAGGGGGAGATTTTCAGCGATCAAGAACACCGGGGAGCTGTTTTTT. Translation: CASRGRFSAIKNTGELFF.

The chain links TRBV6-1 to TRBJ2-7; D remains unclear. CDR1 is MNHNS, CDR2 SASEGT, per germline. The CDR3 is 15 residues long. The CDR3: CAIGNPPGASYEQYF. In DNA form, the CDR3 reads TGTGCTATCGGAAACCCTCCAGGAGCCTCCTACGAGCAGTACTTC.

In this sample, this clonotype turned up many times. The rearrangement links TRBV18 to TRBJ1-2; D not resolved. This CDR3 is built from 14 residues. V was clipped by 3 bases and J by 1 base, with 9 bases between them. In germline, CDR1 is KGHSH, CDR2 LQKENI. This CDR3 reads CASSPPLVNYGYTF. The CDR3 DNA is TGTGCCAGCTCACCGCCGCTCGTTAACTATGGCTACACCTTC.

This clonotype was observed once. A read error may be the cause here, since a much bigger clone is one base away. This rearrangement joins TRBV6-6 to TRBJ2-7; the D is unclear. V lost 3 bases and J 3 bases, leaving 9 bases between the germline ends. The CDR3 extends over 13 amino acids. Germline V CDR1 and CDR2: MNHNY, SVGAGI (reference sequence). In DNA, the CDR3 is TGTGCCAGCAGTTATGGGTGGCTCTACGAGCAGTACTTC. It yields the protein CASSYGWLYEQYF.

J is TRBJ2-7 and V is TRBV6-6; D possibly uses TRBD1 or TRBD2 (7 bases each). With 6 bases removed from V and 5 bases from J, the gap between germline ends came to 20 bases. This CDR3 comprises 15 residues. Germline CDR1 and CDR2: MNHNY and SVGAGI (reference sequence). CDR3 DNA: TGTGCCAGCAGCCCCCAGGGGGGGGGTGACAACGAGCAGTACTTC. This gives the protein CASSPQGGGDNEQYF.

This clonotype has at least ten counts. The chain recombines TRBV20-1 with TRBJ2-7; 8 positions match TRBD2. After removal of 3 bases from V and 0 bases from J, the junction contained 1 base not matched to a gene. Per the germline V gene, CDR1 is DFQATT and CDR2 is SNEGSKA (reference sequence). There are 13 residues in the CDR3. Here the CDR3 DNA reads TGCAGTGCTAGCGGGAGGGGCTCCTACGAGCAGTACTTC. It codes for CSASGRGSYEQYF.

There are many counts of this clonotype. This chain connects TRBV18 to TRBJ2-1; 10 bases line up with TRBD2. Trimming cost V 0 bases and J 9 bases; bases outside gene matches: 5. Germline V gives CDR1 KGHSH, CDR2 LQKENI. The CDR3 is 15 amino acids. The CDR3 DNA sequence: TGTGCCAGCTCACCACCTAGTCTAGCGGGAGTTGAGCAGTTCTTC. Translating gives CASSPPSLAGVEQFF.

By proportion, this clonotype is medium-sized. V usage is TRBV28 and J usage is TRBJ1-2, with D hard to call. V was cut by 1 base and J by 4 bases, with 10 bases left in between. The germline V gene encodes CDR1 MDHEN and CDR2 SYDVKM. The CDR3 has 14 residues. In DNA, the CDR3 is TGTGCCAGCAGTTTATCCTCAGAGTTCTATGGCTACACCTTC. This encodes CASSLSSEFYGYTF.

This clonotype was counted between two and nine times. The rearrangement links TRBV19 to TRBJ1-5; no firm D call. CDR1 LNHDA and CDR2 SQIVND come from the germline V gene (reference sequence). The V gene lost 3 bases and the J gene lost 3 bases, with 12 bases spanning the gap. This CDR3 region has 15 residues. The DNA for the CDR3 is TGTGCCAGTAGTATCGCCAGCAATCCCAATCAGCCCCAGCATTTT. This encodes CASSIASNPNQPQHF.

The chain carries TRBV4-1 and TRBJ2-5, with D possibly being TRBD2 (6 bases). Judging by the DNA end, TRBJ2-1 fits better; the J call may be wrong. The CDR3 contains 17 residues. CDR1 is MGHRA, CDR2 YSYEKL, per germline. The CDR3 loop reads CASSQGGRTAGQNEQFF. Written as DNA, the CDR3 is TGCGCCAGCAGCCAGGGGGGTCGTACGGCAGGTCAGAATGAGCAGTTCTTC.

To note about this clonotype: A single base separates this from a much larger clone, so it may be a read error. The chain links TRBV7-6 to TRBJ1-5; perhaps TRBD1 as D (5 bases). Germline V gene data show CDR1 as SGHVS and CDR2 as FNYEAQ. The CDR3 is 16 residues long. The germline V and J ends were trimmed by 5 bases and 4 bases, with 18 bases remaining between them. CDR3 nucleotides: TGTGCCAGCAGCCAAGATTGGGGCGAGGGGAATCAGCCCCAGCATTTT. Residues: CASSQDWGEGNQPQHF.

As to this clonotype: Being one base from a much bigger clone, this may be a read error. V is TRBV4-1 and J is TRBJ1-5, with a tentative D call TRBD1 (6 bases). Germline V gives CDR1 MGHRA, CDR2 YSYEKL. CDR3 length: 17 residues. As DNA, the CDR3 is TGCGCCAGCAGGCAAGACGCGGGGTCAAGGGGGAAACAGCCCCAGCATTTT. This codes for CASRQDAGSRGKQPQHF.